The present T cell receptor beta chain was sequenced within a study of T cells in Graves' hyperthyroidism and ophthalmopathy. Study-level findings and limits: Ophthalmopathy and stable hyperthyroidism were separated by a 13 V-J model.

The cohort's ophthalmopathy patients, a group with duration under 3 months, had a Clinical Activity Score of at least 3 and a NOSPECS grade of at least 4. A note on this clonotype: Its antigen remains unidentified.

Amplified TCR beta CDR3 regions came from RNA transcripts. Primed by the HTBI set, a first-round RT-PCR was run on the TCR CDR3. Each CDR3 protein gets one entry after TCRdb re-called the multiplex PCR reads with MiXCR. The table shows about 270,000 distinct CDR3 sequences, with around 22% occurring only once. The V segment lost 8 bases and the J segment 7 bases; nucleotides outside the gene matches: 7. The CDR3 sequence is 13 residues long. The chain recombines TRBV12-3 or TRBV12-4 with TRBJ2-1, with 8 bases aligning to TRBD2. Sequences were obtained from blood. The TCR sequence derives from a man aged 30 to 45 with Graves' ophthalmopathy. CDR3 amino acids: CASSKREFNEQFF. Written as DNA, the CDR3 is TGTGCCAGCTCGAAGCGGGAGTTTAATGAGCAGTTCTTC.